This entry is about one T cell receptor (beta chain). Through a sample-barcoded 5' primer and a J-beta primer mix, a second PCR was run for about 7 to 12 cycles. Via MiXCR, TCRdb re-called the 5' RACE reads, giving one row per CDR3 protein. The sample holds over 1,200,000 distinct CDR3 sequences, 59% seen once. The data were taken from a study of blood T cells in healthy people across ages. V was shortened by 4 bases and J by 2 bases, with 23 bases between the two germline ends. Germline V gives CDR1 SQVTM, CDR2 ANQGSEA. The CDR3 covers 17 residues. The sequencing sample was made of blood. The chain has TRBV29-1 and TRBJ1-1; D might be TRBD1 (6 bases). This sequence originates from a young man in good health. This CDR3 reads CSVVNPTIRTANTEAFF. The DNA of the CDR3 is TGCAGCGTTGTGAACCCCACGATACGGACAGCAAACACTGAAGCTTTCTTT.